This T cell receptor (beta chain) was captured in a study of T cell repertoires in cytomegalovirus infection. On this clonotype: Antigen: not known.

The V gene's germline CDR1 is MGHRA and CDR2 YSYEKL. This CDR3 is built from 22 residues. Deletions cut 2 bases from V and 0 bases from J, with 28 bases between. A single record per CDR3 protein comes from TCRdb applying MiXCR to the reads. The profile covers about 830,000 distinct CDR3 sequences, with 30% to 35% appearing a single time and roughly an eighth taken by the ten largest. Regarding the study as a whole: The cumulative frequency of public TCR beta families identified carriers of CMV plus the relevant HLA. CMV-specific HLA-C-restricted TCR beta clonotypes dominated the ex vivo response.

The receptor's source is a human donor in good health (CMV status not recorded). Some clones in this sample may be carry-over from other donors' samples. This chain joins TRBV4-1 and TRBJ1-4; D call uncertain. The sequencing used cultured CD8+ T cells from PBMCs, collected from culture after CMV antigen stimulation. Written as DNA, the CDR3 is TGCGCCAGCAGCCAAAGGATCGAGGCAGGCGGGAGATCTCTGACAACTAATGAAAAACTGTTTTTT. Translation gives CASSQRIEAGGRSLTTNEKLFF.